Shown below are 20 T cell receptor beta chains from a single sample sequenced in a study of blood T cell repertoires in COVID-19. Produced via immunoSEQ multiplex PCR; TCRdb's table is partial and in-frame only. The sample comprises fewer than 150,000 clones, 80% to 90% of which are singletons, and over 10% rests with the top ten. Sequencing was performed on peripheral blood. All receptors derive from a human donor in a cohort sampled during active COVID-19.

This chain joins TRBV30 and TRBJ2-7; D possibly uses TRBD1 or TRBD2 (5 bases each). CDR3 size: 14 residues. Deletions cut 5 bases from V and 2 bases from J, with 16 bases between. Per germline, CDR1 GTSNPN and CDR2 SVGIG (reference sequence). The CDR3 here is CAWGGQGSTYEQYF. The CDR3 DNA is TGTGCCTGGGGCGGGCAGGGAAGCACCTACGAGCAGTACTTC.

The chain links TRBV6-6 to TRBJ1-5; no clear D. Trimming stripped 4 bases from V and 5 bases from J, with 12 bases between. CDR1 and CDR2 (germline): MNHNY, SVGAGI (reference sequence). There are 14 residues in the CDR3. The CDR3 sequence: CASSFNLGDQPQHF. CDR3 DNA: TGTGCCAGCAGTTTTAACTTAGGAGATCAGCCCCAGCATTTT.

The J gene is TRBJ1-1, the V gene TRBV7-9; TRBD1 matches 11 bases. V was clipped by 5 bases and J by 5 bases; unmatched bases: 4. CDR1 and CDR2 from the germline V gene are SEHNR and FQNEAQ (reference sequence). This CDR3 is 14 amino acids long. CDR3 bases: TGTGCCAGCAGCGGACAGGGGGCTTGGACTGAAGCTTTCTTT. Translation gives CASSGQGAWTEAFF.

The rearrangement uses TRBV10-1 and TRBJ2-7; 10 bases match TRBD1. With V trimmed by 10 bases and J by 2 bases, 8 bases remained unmatched. The CDR3 length is 14 residues. Germline V gene lookup returns CDR1 WNHNN and CDR2 SYGVQD (reference sequence). The CDR3 region is CATQEGQGTYEQYF. CDR3 nucleotide sequence: TGCGCCACTCAGGAGGGACAGGGGACCTACGAGCAGTACTTC.

V and J are TRBV5-1 and TRBJ2-5; 10 bases match TRBD2. V trimming: 4 bases; J trimming: 5 bases; junction bases outside the gene matches: 11. The CDR3 spans 16 residues. Germline CDR1 SGHRS, CDR2 YFSETQ. DNA of the CDR3: TGCGCCAGCAGCACCGGACTAGCGGACCTCACCGAGACCCAGTACTTC. It yields the protein CASSTGLADLTETQYF.

This chain connects TRBV6-2 or TRBV6-3 to TRBJ2-3, with a possible D match to TRBD2 (6 bases). The CDR3 runs 16 residues. Per the germline V gene, CDR1 is MNHEY and CDR2 is SVGEGT. Trimming shortened V by 2 bases and J by 0 bases, and 12 bases separated the two germline ends. Here the CDR3 reads CASSYDGSGSTDTQYF. The CDR3 region has the DNA TGTGCCAGCAGTTACGATGGTAGCGGCAGCACAGATACGCAGTATTTT.

This rearrangement joins TRBV10-3 to TRBJ2-7; maybe TRBD1 (5 bases). CDR1 and CDR2 (germline): ENHRY, SYGVKD. V lost 7 bases and J lost 5, with 12 bases in between. This CDR3 comprises 12 residues. Here the CDR3 reads CAIKGPDHEQYF. DNA for the CDR3: TGTGCCATCAAGGGGCCAGACCACGAGCAGTACTTC.

The rearrangement uses TRBV6-2 or TRBV6-3 and TRBJ2-7; 9 bases fit TRBD1. The CDR3 runs 17 residues. From germline, CDR1 is MNHEY and CDR2 SVGEGT. Unmatched junction bases numbered 10, after V lost 0 bases and J lost 4 bases. The CDR3 nucleotides read TGTGCCAGCAGTTACTCACCTCTGGGACAGGGCTGGTACGAGCAGTACTTC. It translates to CASSYSPLGQGWYEQYF.

The rearrangement links TRBV18 to TRBJ2-7; D remains unclear. CDR3 length: 16 amino acids. In germline, CDR1 is KGHSH, CDR2 LQKENI. The V end was cut by 6 bases, the J end by 0 bases, with 18 bases between. DNA for the CDR3: TGTGCCAGCTCCACCCGCTCCCAGGCAAGCTCCTACGAGCAGTACTTC. Translated, it gives CASSTRSQASSYEQYF. The variable domain in full, with the rest retrieved from reference TRBV18 and TRBJ2-7, is NAGVMQNPRHLVRRRGQEARLRCSPMKGHSHVYWYRQLPEEGLKFMVYLQKENIIDESGMPKERFSAEFPKEGPSILRIQQVVRGDSAAYFCASSTRSQASSYEQYFGPGTRLTVT.

This clone was picked up a small number of times. V usage is TRBV6-1 and J usage is TRBJ1-5; D not certain. Germline lookup yields CDR1 MNHNS and CDR2 SASEGT. V dropped 0 bases and J dropped 4 bases, with 13 bases sitting between them. The length of the CDR3 is 16 residues. This chain's CDR3 is CASSEAARSRNQPQHF. The CDR3 DNA reads TGTGCCAGCAGTGAAGCGGCCAGGTCCCGGAATCAGCCCCAGCATTTT.

The CDR3 is CAATKGGQGCSGANVLTF. In DNA form, the CDR3 reads TGTGCCGCGACTAAGGGGGGACAGGGGTGCTCTGGGGCCAACGTCCTGACTTTC. The chain is built from TRBV21-1 and TRBJ2-6; TRBD1 is the table's D call and was not checked against the DNA. TRBV21-1 is described as a pseudogene. The CDR3 runs 18 residues.

The rearrangement links TRBV6-1 to TRBJ2-1; no reliable D call. Deletions cut 3 bases from V and 12 bases from J, with 12 bases between. The germline gives CDR1 MNHNS, CDR2 SASEGT. The CDR3 has 12 amino acids. Here the CDR3 reads CASSDWALGQFF. The DNA for the CDR3 is TGTGCCAGCAGTGATTGGGCGTTAGGGCAGTTCTTC.

The chain recombines TRBV5-6 with TRBJ1-6; D may be TRBD1 (5 bases). From germline, CDR1 is SGHDT and CDR2 YYEEEE. Trimming removed 3 bases at V and 2 bases at J, with 9 bases between. The CDR3 has 15 residues. CDR3 nucleotide sequence: TGTGCCAGCAGCTGGGGGGGGACCTATAATTCACCCCTCCACTTT. It encodes CASSWGGTYNSPLHF.

The chain joins TRBV6-4 to TRBJ1-4, with 10 positions matching TRBD1. Germline values: CDR1 MRHNA, CDR2 SNTAGT. The CDR3 length is 18 residues. The V and J ends lost 5 bases and 5 bases, in that order; junction bases with no gene match: 14. The CDR3, as DNA: TGTGCCAGCAGTCCACCGGGACAGGGGAATTTGGCGAATGAAAAACTGTTTTTT. Translating it yields CASSPPGQGNLANEKLFF.

This clone appeared a single time. V usage is TRBV7-8 and J usage is TRBJ2-7; 7 bases map to TRBD1. The CDR3 is made up of 14 amino acids. The germline V gene has CDR1 SGHVS and CDR2 FQNEAQ. The V and J ends lost 4 bases and 0 bases, in that order; junction bases with no gene match: 3. The CDR3 region has the DNA TGTGCCAGCAGCTATGACAGGGACTCCTACGAGCAGTACTTC. This codes for CASSYDRDSYEQYF.

The chain carries TRBV21-1 and TRBJ2-4; the table's D call, TRBD2, was not checked against the DNA. TRBV21-1 corresponds to a pseudogene. The CDR3 extends over 19 amino acids. In DNA, the CDR3 is TGTGCCCCCCCCCGCCCACCGGGGGGGGGAAAACTAGCCAAAAACATTCAGTACTTC. Its protein is CAPPRPPGGGKLAKNIQYF.

J is TRBJ2-7 and V is TRBV21-1; the table names TRBD1, a call not compared with the DNA. TRBV21-1 represents a pseudogene. This CDR3 comprises 16 residues. Written as DNA, the CDR3 is TGTGCCAGCAGCCGACACTACAGGGTGTGTCTCTACGAGCAGTACTTC. It translates to CASSRHYRVCLYEQYF.

The sample holds a few counts of this clone. This chain uses TRBV4-1 with TRBJ1-4; D gene ambiguous. This CDR3 comprises 16 residues. CDR1 MGHRA and CDR2 YSYEKL come from the germline V gene. Trimming stripped 6 bases from V and 3 bases from J, with 17 bases between. The CDR3 region is CASRRGPWAPNEKLFF. CDR3 in DNA: TGCGCCAGCAGACGAGGGCCCTGGGCCCCTAATGAAAAACTGTTTTTT.

The gene calls are TRBV9 and TRBJ2-1, with 12 bases that match TRBD2. The CDR3 is made up of 14 amino acids. Germline V CDR1 and CDR2: SGDLS, YYNGEE. Trimming removed 3 bases from V and 9 bases from J; junction bases left unmatched: 4. This CDR3 is CASSAGLAGIEQFF. Written as DNA, the CDR3 is TGTGCCAGCAGCGCCGGACTAGCGGGGATTGAGCAGTTCTTC.

The chain is built from TRBV25-1 and TRBJ2-7, with 7 positions matching TRBD1. CDR3 size: 13 residues. V lost 6 bases to trimming and J lost 5 bases; unmatched junction nucleotides: 7. The germline CDR1 and CDR2 sequences are MGHDK and SYGVNS. The CDR3 nucleotides are TGTGCCAGCAGCTGGGCAGGGGGTAACGAGCAGTACTTC. Its protein is CASSWAGGNEQYF.